The 24 T cell receptor beta chains in this list originate from one sample, sequenced in a study of CD8 T cells in Susac syndrome. Reverse transcription of about 0.5 to 1 ug RNA was carried out with random hexamers. A single record per CDR3 protein comes from TCRdb applying MiXCR to the immunoSEQ multiplex PCR reads. The data hold some 100,000 distinct CDR3 sequences, with about 96% observed a single time. The source material was CD4+ T cells from PBMCs. These receptors were collected from a human donor in good health.

The chain recombines TRBV15 with TRBJ2-3; the D gene is possibly TRBD2 (5 bases). The germline V and J ends were trimmed by 0 bases and 0 bases, with 10 bases remaining between them. The CDR3 has 16 residues. Per the germline V gene, CDR1 is LNHNV and CDR2 is YYDKDF (reference sequence). Written as DNA, the CDR3 is TGTGCCACCAGCAGAGATGACCAGCGGAGCACAGATACGCAGTATTTT. Encoded protein: CATSRDDQRSTDTQYF.

This chain connects TRBV6-2 or TRBV6-3 to TRBJ1-3; 8 nucleotides agree with TRBD1. The CDR3 runs to 16 residues. Trimming took 6 bases from V and 0 from J; bases not matched to a gene: 7. Germline V gene sequence: CDR1 MNHEY, CDR2 SVGEGT. The CDR3 DNA sequence: TGTGCCAGCAGATCGACAGGGGCTCACTCTGGAAACACCATATATTTT. Residues: CASRSTGAHSGNTIYF.

The DNA for the CDR3 is TGCAGCGTTGAAGCCCGGGCGGGAGGGGGAGAGACCCAGTACTTC. Translating it yields CSVEARAGGGETQYF. V usage is TRBV29-1 and J usage is TRBJ2-5; 9 bases agree with TRBD2. Germline CDR1 SQVTM, CDR2 ANQGSEA. The junction had 7 bases not matched to a gene; V was cut back by 1 base and J by 4 bases. The CDR3 has 15 residues.

The CDR3 DNA reads as TGTGCCAGTAGTATTTCGGCTAGCGGGGCCGTTAGCTCCTACAATGAGCAGTTCTTC. It translates to CASSISASGAVSSYNEQFF. The chain employs TRBV19 and TRBJ2-1; TRBD2 agrees at 9 bases. V lost 3 bases to trimming and J lost 0 bases; unmatched junction nucleotides: 12. CDR1 and CDR2 (germline): LNHDA, SQIVND (reference sequence). CDR3 length: 19 residues.

Regarding this clonotype: The junction and the germline gene differ at one end; a read error may be behind it. The V and J genes are TRBV14 and TRBJ1-1; the D is unclear. The CDR3 loop spans 13 amino acids. CDR1 SGHDN and CDR2 FVKESK come from the germline V gene. The CDR3 DNA follows: TGTGCCAGCAGCGAAGATCGGAACACTGAAGCTTTCTTT. Translation gives CASSEDRNTEAFF. Supplemented by reference TRBV14 and TRBJ1-1, the full variable domain reads EAGVTQFPSHSVIEKGQTVTLRCDPISGHDNLYWYRRVMGKEIKFLLHFVKESKQDESGMPNNRFLAERTGGTYSTLKVQPAELEDSGVYFCASSEDRNTEAFFGQGTRLTVV.

V is TRBV6-1 and J is TRBJ2-1, with 7 bases aligning to TRBD1. V shed 10 bases and J 7 bases; nucleotides not matched to a gene: 10. The CDR3 runs to 13 residues. Germline-derived CDR1 and CDR2 are MNHNS and SASEGT. CDR3 in DNA: TGTGCCACTGACGGGACAGATTATAATGAGCAGTTCTTC. Protein product: CATDGTDYNEQFF.

This chain joins TRBV7-9 and TRBJ2-1, with a weak D call TRBD2 (6 bases). Looked up from germline, CDR1 is SEHNR and CDR2 is FQNEAQ (reference sequence). V lost 5 bases, J lost 13 bases, and 15 bases lay in between. The CDR3 contains 12 residues. The CDR3 DNA follows: TGTGCCAGCAGCCAAGGGACTTCCCACCAGTTCTTC. Translating gives CASSQGTSHQFF.

V gene TRBV29-1 combines with J gene TRBJ1-5; perhaps TRBD1 as D (5 bases). The CDR3 runs 12 residues. Germline loops: CDR1 SQVTM, CDR2 ANQGSEA. V lost 4 bases to trimming and J lost 3 bases, with 7 bases between them. The CDR3 loop reads CSVGGVNQPQHF. The CDR3 nucleotides are TGCAGCGTTGGAGGGGTCAATCAGCCCCAGCATTTT.

The rearrangement joins TRBV7-2 to TRBJ2-7; a possible D gene is TRBD1 (5 bases). Between the trimmed V and J ends, which lost 2 bases and 6 bases, there was a span of 11 bases. The CDR3 is made up of 13 amino acids. In germline, CDR1 is SGHTA, CDR2 FQGNSA. The CDR3 DNA reads TGTGCCAGCAGCTTATCAGGGCTTCGCGAGCAGTACTTC. The encoded protein is CASSLSGLREQYF.

The V and J genes are TRBV6-5 and TRBJ2-5, with TRBD2 matching over 8 bases. After removal of 2 bases from V and 5 bases from J, the junction contained 13 bases not matched to a gene. Germline V gene sequence: CDR1 MNHEY, CDR2 SVGAGI. CDR3 length equals 17 residues. DNA of the CDR3: TGTGCCAGCAGTTACCAATACCGCGGGGGGCCCGGGGAGACCCAGTACTTC. Encoded protein: CASSYQYRGGPGETQYF.

CDR3 sequence reads: CASSPLGHEQYF. Written as DNA, the CDR3 is TGTGCCAGCTCACCACTGGGTCACGAGCAGTACTTC. The V and J genes are TRBV18 and TRBJ2-7; D unresolved. The germline V gene encodes CDR1 KGHSH and CDR2 LQKENI. Trimming left V 1 base short and J 5 bases short, with 6 bases between. The CDR3 spans 12 residues.

The chain is built from TRBV27 and TRBJ2-7; 8 bases line up with TRBD1. CDR1 MNHEY and CDR2 SMNVEV come from the germline V gene (reference sequence). The CDR3 loop spans 14 amino acids. Trimming removed 8 bases from V and 6 bases from J; junction bases left unmatched: 12. The CDR3 is CASARGRSMGEQYF. CDR3 bases: TGTGCCAGCGCCAGGGGGCGGTCCATGGGCGAGCAGTACTTC.

The chain links TRBV5-4 to TRBJ2-5, with D possibly TRBD2 on 6 matching bases. The ends were cut back, 4 bases at V and 5 bases at J, with 12 bases in the middle. The CDR3 has 13 residues. Germline assignment: CDR1 SGHNT and CDR2 YYREEE (reference sequence). CDR3 protein: CASSRRAGETQYF. CDR3 coding DNA: TGTGCCAGCAGCCGCAGGGCGGGGGAGACCCAGTACTTC.

The V call is TRBV7-6, the J call TRBJ2-7; 15 bases map to TRBD2. The CDR3 covers 17 residues. Germline-derived CDR1 and CDR2 are SGHVS and FNYEAQ. J gave up 0 bases and V 5 bases, and 5 bases lay outside the gene matches. CDR3 sequence: CASSPGLAGGRSYEQYF. The CDR3 coding sequence is TGTGCCAGCAGCCCCGGACTAGCGGGGGGGCGCTCCTACGAGCAGTACTTC.

This sequence joins TRBV6-1 and TRBJ2-2; no definite D call. Per germline, CDR1 MNHNS and CDR2 SASEGT. V lost 1 base and J lost 9, with 15 bases in between. The CDR3 length is 15 residues. The CDR3 region has the DNA TGTGCCAGCAGTGAAGAATCGTTGGGCCGGCGGGAGCTGTTTTTT. It yields the protein CASSEESLGRRELFF.

The chain links TRBV5-1 to TRBJ2-2, with D perhaps matching TRBD2 (7 bases). CDR3 length equals 16 residues. Germline values: CDR1 SGHRS, CDR2 YFSETQ. Trimming took 3 bases from V and 2 from J, leaving 14 bases between them. CDR3 sequence reads: CASSSAAGANTGELFF. CDR3 DNA: TGCGCCAGCAGCTCGGCGGCGGGGGCAAACACCGGGGAGCTGTTTTTT.

The chain combines TRBV19 with TRBJ2-2, with D perhaps matching TRBD2 (5 bases). The V and J ends lost 7 bases and 0 bases respectively, with 15 bases between them. Germline CDR1 reads LNHDA; CDR2 reads SQIVND (reference sequence). This CDR3 spans 16 amino acids. The CDR3, as DNA: TGTGCCAGTAACCAGCGGCGTACACCGAACACCGGGGAGCTGTTTTTT. It specifies CASNQRRTPNTGELFF.

This sequence joins TRBV3-1 and TRBJ1-2; possibly TRBD1 for D (5 bases). Germline V CDR1 and CDR2: LGHDT, YNNKEL (reference sequence). The V end lost 2 bases, the J end lost 4 bases, and 17 bases lay between the germline ends. The CDR3 totals 16 residues. CDR3 sequence (DNA): TGTGCCAGCAGCCAAAGGGCAGGGACGTTCGGCTATGGCTACACCTTC. Protein product: CASSQRAGTFGYGYTF.

The chain links TRBV3-1 to TRBJ2-1, with 7 bases that match TRBD1. V lost 4 bases, J lost 7 bases, and 7 bases stayed unmatched. The CDR3 runs 14 residues. The germline CDR1 and CDR2 sequences are LGHDT and YNNKEL (reference sequence). The CDR3 bases are TGTGCCAGCAGCCGGGACAGCCATAGGAATGAGCAGTTCTTC. This codes for CASSRDSHRNEQFF.

The chain carries TRBV7-9 and TRBJ1-2, with D unclear. This CDR3 spans 12 amino acids. Germline loops: CDR1 SEHNR, CDR2 FQNEAQ (reference sequence). Between the trimmed V and J ends, which lost 5 bases and 6 bases, there was a span of 10 bases. The DNA of the CDR3 is TGTGCCAGCAGCGTAGACGATAATGGCTACACCTTC. Translation: CASSVDDNGYTF. Full variable domain (remainder filled in from reference TRBV7-9 and TRBJ1-2): DTGVSQNPRHKITKRGQNVTFRCDPISEHNRLYWYRQTLGQGPEFLTYFQNEAQLEKSRLLSDRFSAERPKGSFSTLEIQRTEQGDSAMYLCASSVDDNGYTFGSGTRLTVV.

This sequence joins TRBV5-4 and TRBJ2-7, with D possibly matching TRBD2 (5 bases). The CDR3 spans 11 residues. The germline gives CDR1 SGHNT, CDR2 YYREEE (reference sequence). V lost 4 bases, J lost 6 bases, and 8 bases lay in between. The CDR3 spells CASSTGLEQYF. The CDR3 DNA sequence: TGTGCCAGCAGCACCGGACTCGAGCAGTACTTC.

This clonotype has a single count. The chain recombines TRBV7-8 with TRBJ1-1; 10 bases match TRBD1. The CDR3 is made up of 15 amino acids. Germline CDR1 reads SGHVS; CDR2 reads FQNEAQ. The V segment lost 4 bases and the J segment 5 bases; nucleotides outside the gene matches: 7. The CDR3 loop is CASSSVGTGETEAFF. For the CDR3, the DNA is TGTGCCAGCAGCTCGGTGGGGACAGGGGAAACTGAAGCTTTCTTT.

This chain connects TRBV24-1 to TRBJ1-1; D is ambiguous. V lost 4 bases to trimming and J lost 0 bases, with 5 bases between them. This CDR3 comprises 13 residues. Germline V gene lookup returns CDR1 KGHDR and CDR2 SFDVKD. CDR3 in DNA: TGTGCCACCAGTGACCCAATGAACACTGAAGCTTTCTTT. It is translated as CATSDPMNTEAFF.

The rearrangement uses TRBV12-3 or TRBV12-4 and TRBJ1-1; weak D call: TRBD1 (6 bases). The CDR3 covers 20 residues. Trimming removed 5 bases at V and 1 base at J, with 29 bases between. CDR3 region: CASSQLRTTGYIGGNTEAFF. CDR3 nucleotides: TGTGCCAGCAGTCAACTCCGAACTACAGGGTATATCGGTGGGAACACTGAAGCTTTCTTT.